Listed below are T cell receptor beta chains from one sample, sequenced in a study of chemoradiotherapy in HPV16-positive cancers. Sequenced by immunoSEQ multiplex PCR; TCRdb stores in-frame clones only, minus some. This sample yields about 6,200 clones, of which 83% are seen a single time; 6.2% belongs to the top ten. The source material was tumor tissue, sampled from a patient who underwent chemoradiotherapy. These receptors all come from a human donor with HPV-associated anogenital cancer. Each CDR3 is given with its conserved first and last residue. A D gene is named only where the DNA matches it firmly. A row's size may be missing; if present it is once, few, many or a size class.

d_call,j_call,v_call,clone_size,cdr3_aa,cdr3_nt
NA,TRBJ2-7,TRBV2,NA,CASSEATYEQYF,TGTGCCAGCAGTGAAGCCACCTACGAGCAGTACTTC
TRBD1,TRBJ2-3,TRBV6-5,once,CASSSGQGSYTQYF,TGTGCCAGCAGCAGTGGACAGGGGTCATATACGCAGTATTTT
NA,TRBJ2-7,TRBV13,few,CASSYRTGRHEQYF,TGTGCCAGCAGCTACCGCACAGGGCGACACGAGCAGTACTTC
NA,TRBJ1-2,TRBV9,NA,CASSVGNQGNYGYTF,TGTGCCAGCAGCGTGGGAAATCAGGGTAACTATGGCTACACCTTC
NA,TRBJ2-7,TRBV28,NA,CASSLNHLGYEQYF,TGTGCCAGCAGTTTAAATCACCTGGGCTACGAGCAGTACTTC
TRBD1,TRBJ1-1,TRBV18,NA,CASSPGTGNTEAFF,TGTGCCAGCTCTCCCGGGACAGGGAACACTGAAGCTTTCTTT
NA,TRBJ2-7,TRBV5-4,NA,CASSFGYEQYF,TGTGCCAGCAGCTTTGGATACGAGCAGTACTTC
NA,TRBJ2-1,TRBV7-2,NA,CASSSGLQQFF,TGTGCCAGCAGCTCGGGACTGCAGCAGTTCTTC
NA,TRBJ1-2,TRBV6-1,NA,CASNEQGGNYGYTF,TGTGCCAGCAACGAACAAGGGGGAAACTATGGCTACACCTTC
NA,TRBJ2-3,TRBV2,once,CASRSDFTDTQYF,TGTGCCAGCAGGTCCGACTTCACAGATACGCAGTATTTT
NA,TRBJ2-3,TRBV21-1,NA,CASSKVNTPGLANTDTQYF,TGTGCCAGCAGCAAAGTCAACACCCCGGGACTAGCGAATACAGATACGCAGTATTTT
NA,TRBJ1-4,TRBV7-9,NA,CASSSGHPTNEKLFF,TGTGCCAGCAGCAGTGGACATCCAACTAATGAAAAACTGTTTTTT
NA,TRBJ1-1,TRBV14,NA,CASSQIDPIQFAFF,TGTGCCAGCAGCCAAATCGACCCCATTCAGTTCGCTTTCTTT
NA,TRBJ2-5,TRBV6-5,NA,CASSYGGTETQYF,TGTGCCAGCAGTTACGGGGGAACGGAGACCCAGTACTTC
TRBD1,TRBJ1-4,TRBV5-4,NA,CASSEDRGEKLFF,TGTGCCAGCAGCGAGGACAGGGGTGAAAAACTGTTTTTT
NA,TRBJ2-1,TRBV5-4,NA,CASSFSRGEQFF,TGTGCCAGCAGCTTTTCCCGGGGTGAGCAGTTCTTC
NA,TRBJ1-1,TRBV28,NA,CASSPEAFF,TGTGCCAGCAGTCCTGAAGCTTTCTTT
TRBD2,TRBJ2-1,TRBV7-6,NA,CASSLVASGDFSSYNEQFF,TGTGCCAGCAGCTTAGTCGCTAGCGGGGACTTCAGCTCCTACAATGAGCAGTTCTTC
NA,TRBJ1-2,TRBV19,NA,CASSIGTVRGPYGYTF,TGTGCCAGTAGTATTGGCACAGTCCGGGGCCCTTATGGCTACACCTTC
NA,TRBJ2-5,TRBV19,NA,CASSIARNQETQYF,TGTGCCAGTAGTATAGCCAGAAACCAAGAGACCCAGTACTTC
TRBD1,TRBJ1-4,TRBV6-5,NA,CASSADRVVGKLFF,TGTGCCAGCAGTGCGGACAGGGTGGTTGGAAAACTGTTTTTT
NA,TRBJ2-5,TRBV7-9,NA,CASSSPDKGVDQETQYF,TGTGCCAGCAGCTCACCGGATAAAGGGGTGGACCAAGAGACCCAGTACTTC
NA,TRBJ1-6,TRBV10-2,NA,CASRVSPLHF,TGCGCCAGCAGGGTTTCACCCCTCCACTTT
TRBD1,TRBJ1-1,TRBV2,NA,CASTQQGRRYTEAFF,TGTGCCAGCACCCAACAGGGGAGGAGGTACACTGAAGCTTTCTTT
NA,TRBJ2-2,TRBV27,NA,CASSNRMTGELFF,TGTGCCAGCAGCAATAGAATGACCGGGGAGCTGTTTTTT
NA,TRBJ1-1,TRBV5-1,NA,CASSLERGKVGTEAFF,TGCGCCAGCAGCTTGGAAAGGGGGAAGGTCGGCACTGAAGCTTTCTTT
TRBD1,TRBJ2-6,TRBV10-2,large,CASSSGQGNSGANVLTF,TGCGCCAGCAGTAGCGGACAGGGGAACTCTGGGGCCAACGTCCTGACTTTC
NA,TRBJ2-2,TRBV27,NA,CASSLGSTGELFF,TGTGCCAGCAGTTTAGGGTCCACCGGGGAGCTGTTTTTT
TRBD1,TRBJ2-1,TRBV11-3,NA,CASSPGTGAYNEQFF,TGTGCCAGCAGCCCCGGGACAGGGGCCTACAATGAGCAGTTCTTC
NA,TRBJ1-1,TRBV11-3,NA,CASRGSGRNTEAFF,TGTGCCAGCCGCGGGTCAGGGCGAAACACTGAAGCTTTCTTT
NA,TRBJ2-1,TRBV9,NA,CASSVGWDYNEQFF,TGTGCCAGCAGCGTAGGCTGGGACTACAATGAGCAGTTCTTC
TRBD1,TRBJ2-7,TRBV7-9,NA,CASSLNRGAYEQYF,TGTGCCAGCAGCCTAAACAGGGGCGCCTACGAGCAGTACTTC
NA,TRBJ1-1,TRBV6-5,once,CASSYSTRGTEAFF,TGTGCCAGCAGTTACTCGACCAGGGGCACTGAAGCTTTCTTT